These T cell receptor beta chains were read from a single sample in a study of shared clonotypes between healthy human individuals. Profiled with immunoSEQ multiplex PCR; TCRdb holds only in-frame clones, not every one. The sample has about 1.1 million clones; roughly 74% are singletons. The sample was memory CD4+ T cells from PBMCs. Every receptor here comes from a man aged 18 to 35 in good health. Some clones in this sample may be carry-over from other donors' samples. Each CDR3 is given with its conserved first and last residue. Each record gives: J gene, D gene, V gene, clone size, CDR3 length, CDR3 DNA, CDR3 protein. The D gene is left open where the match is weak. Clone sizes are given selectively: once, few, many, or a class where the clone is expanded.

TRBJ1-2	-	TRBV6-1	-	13	TGTGCCAGCAGTGAAAGGATGAACTATGGCTACACCTTC	CASSERMNYGYTF
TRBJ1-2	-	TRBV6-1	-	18	TGTGCCAGCAGTGAACGTCCTGGGAAATCCTGGGACGGTTCTGGCTACACCTTC	CASSERPGKSWDGSGYTF
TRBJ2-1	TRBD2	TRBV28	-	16	TGTGCCAGCAGTTTCCTGAGGACTAGCGGGAGCAATGAGCAGTTCTTC	CASSFLRTSGSNEQFF
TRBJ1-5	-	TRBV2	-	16	TGTGCCAGCAGTGAAGCTACAGGGATTAGCAATCAGCCCCAGCATTTT	CASSEATGISNQPQHF
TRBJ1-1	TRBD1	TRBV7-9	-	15	TGTGCCAGCAGCCCGGGACAGACCCCAAACACTGAAGCTTTCTTT	CASSPGQTPNTEAFF
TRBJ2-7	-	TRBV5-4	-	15	TGTGCCAGCAGGGGTGAGCCGGGGGACTCCTACGAGCAGTACTTC	CASRGEPGDSYEQYF
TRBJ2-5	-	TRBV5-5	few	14	TGTGCCAGCAGCTTAGCCGGGAACCAAGAGACCCAGTACTTC	CASSLAGNQETQYF
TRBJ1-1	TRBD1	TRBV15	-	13	TGTGCCACCATTATGACAGGGGTAACTGAAGCTTTCTTT	CATIMTGVTEAFF
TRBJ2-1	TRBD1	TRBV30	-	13	TGTGCCTGGAGTGAGGACAGGGGCAATGAGCAGTTCTTC	CAWSEDRGNEQFF
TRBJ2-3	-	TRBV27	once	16	TGTGCCAGCAGGAAACGGAGGGGCCCTAGCACAGATACGCAGTATTTT	CASRKRRGPSTDTQYF
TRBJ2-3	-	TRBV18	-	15	TGTGCCAGCTCACCACTTGATGTAAGCGCAGATACGCAGTATTTT	CASSPLDVSADTQYF
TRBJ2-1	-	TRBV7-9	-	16	TGTGCCAGCAGCCCACGACCGGGACAAGGAGTGCGCGAGCAGTTCTTC	CASSPRPGQGVREQFF
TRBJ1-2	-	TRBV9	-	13	TGTGCCAGCAGCGTTCGGACAGAGGGGGGCTACACCTTC	CASSVRTEGGYTF
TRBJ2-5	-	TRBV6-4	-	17	TGTGCCAGCAGGCCGACGGACCGGGAGATCCCAAGAGACACCCAGTACTTC	CASRPTDREIPRDTQYF
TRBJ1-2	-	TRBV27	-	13	TGTGCCAGCAGTTTATCTCCGGGGTATGGCTACACCTTC	CASSLSPGYGYTF
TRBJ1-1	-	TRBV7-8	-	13	TGTGCCAGCAGCCTGGGGTTGGGCACTGAAGCTTTCTTT	CASSLGLGTEAFF
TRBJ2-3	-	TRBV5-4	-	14	TGTGCCAGCAGCGAGGGGACCCGCCCAGATACGCAGTATTTT	CASSEGTRPDTQYF
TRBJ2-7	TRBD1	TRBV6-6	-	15	TGTGCCAGCAGTTACTCGCCACAGGGGGGATACGAGCAGTACTTC	CASSYSPQGGYEQYF
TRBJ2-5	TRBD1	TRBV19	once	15	TGTGCCAGTAGTACCCAGACAGGGTTGGTGGAGACCCAGTACTTC	CASSTQTGLVETQYF
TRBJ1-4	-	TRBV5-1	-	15	TGCGCCAGCAGCTTGGGACAGGTTCTTAATGAAAAACTGTTTTTT	CASSLGQVLNEKLFF
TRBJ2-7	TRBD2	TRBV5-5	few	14	TGTGCCAGCAGCTTGGCGGGAGGGGTCTACGAGCAGTACTTC	CASSLAGGVYEQYF
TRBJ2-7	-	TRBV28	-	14	TGTGCCAGCAGTTCTCTCAGGTCCCCCTACGAGCAGTACTTC	CASSSLRSPYEQYF
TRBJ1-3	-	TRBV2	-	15	TGTGCCAGCAGCCCCGCGCAGGGGACTGGAAACACCATATATTTT	CASSPAQGTGNTIYF
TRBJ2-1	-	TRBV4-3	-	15	TGCGCCAGCAGCCAGAGAAGCGGGCCGGGCAATGAGCAGTTCTTC	CASSQRSGPGNEQFF
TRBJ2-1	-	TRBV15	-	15	TGTGCCACCAGCAGAGGATCGACCGAATCGGATGAGCAGTTCTTC	CATSRGSTESDEQFF
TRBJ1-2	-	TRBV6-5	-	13	TGTGCCAGCAGTTACTCGAGAGGATATGGCTACACCTTC	CASSYSRGYGYTF
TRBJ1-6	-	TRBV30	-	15	TGTGCCTGGAGTGTACAAAGGGGGGGAAATTCACCCCTCCACTTT	CAWSVQRGGNSPLHF
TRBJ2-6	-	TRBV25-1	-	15	TGTGCCAGCAGTGAATGGTATTCTGGGGCCAACGTCCTGACTTTC	CASSEWYSGANVLTF
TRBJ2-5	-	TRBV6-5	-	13	TGTGCCAGCAGTGGAGAGGATTATTCGCCCCAGTACTTC	CASSGEDYSPQYF
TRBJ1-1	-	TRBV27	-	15	TGTGCCAGCAGTTTCCCCGGGGGGGTCCACACTGAAGCTTTCTTT	CASSFPGGVHTEAFF
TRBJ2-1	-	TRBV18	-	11	TGTGCCAGCTCACAGTACAATGAGCAGTTCTTC	CASSQYNEQFF